This passage covers 29 T cell receptor beta chains from one sample sequenced in a study of naive and memory T cell subsets. Both TRBC1 and TRBC2 were covered by a beta constant-region primer of two equimolar oligonucleotides. Ligated cDNA was amplified by four rounds of PCR with nested alpha and beta constant-region primers and SP2. TCRdb reprocessed the UMI-ligation and nested PCR reads via MiXCR and lists one record per CDR3 protein. The top ten clones hold 3% to 3.5% of a sample with 30,000 to 40,000 distinct CDR3 sequences, approximately 18% of them seen once. Material: effector memory CD4+ T cells from blood. Regarding subset: effector memory, CD45RA- CD27-. All receptors come from a human donor in good health.

This clonotype has just a few counts. This sequence joins TRBV7-2 and TRBJ1-1; weak D call: TRBD1 (5 bases). V lost 4 bases, J lost 7 bases, and 13 bases lay in between. The CDR3 is 13 residues long. Germline-derived CDR1 and CDR2 are SGHTA and FQGNSA. Here the CDR3 DNA reads TGTGCCAGCAGCTCCCGACAGACCATTGAAGCTTTCTTT. Protein sequence: CASSSRQTIEAFF.

The V and J genes are TRBV4-1 and TRBJ2-3; either TRBD1 or TRBD2 may fit D (5 bases each). V was clipped by 5 bases and J by 8 bases, with 11 bases between them. Germline CDR1 MGHRA, CDR2 YSYEKL. CDR3 length: 12 residues. The CDR3 DNA reads TGCGCCAGCAGCTTCCCGAGGGGTACGCAGTATTTT. Protein sequence: CASSFPRGTQYF.

V is TRBV29-1 and J is TRBJ2-3, with D unresolved. Germline V lookup: CDR1 SQVTM, CDR2 ANQGSEA. The CDR3 consists of 11 residues. With 4 bases removed from V and 2 bases from J, the gap between germline ends came to 4 bases. The CDR3 coding sequence is TGCAGCGTTGTGCTCACAGATACGCAGTATTTT. Translating it yields CSVVLTDTQYF.

The rearrangement joins TRBV7-9 to TRBJ1-5, with D perhaps matching TRBD1 (6 bases). V lost 2 bases to trimming and J lost 5 bases, with 16 bases between them. Germline V gene sequence: CDR1 SEHNR, CDR2 FQNEAQ (reference sequence). The CDR3 is 16 amino acids. This CDR3 reads CASSLSPGDVDQPQHF. The CDR3 region has the DNA TGTGCCAGCAGCTTATCGCCAGGGGACGTAGATCAGCCCCAGCATTTT.

The V call is TRBV5-1, the J call TRBJ1-1, with 7 positions matching TRBD1. Germline V CDR1 and CDR2: SGHRS, YFSETQ. V lost 4 bases, J lost 0 bases, and 9 bases stayed unmatched. The CDR3 has 16 amino acids. CDR3 nucleotides: TGCGCCAGCAGCCTCGAGGGGGCCTCGATGAACACTGAAGCTTTCTTT. Translated: CASSLEGASMNTEAFF.

This clonotype appeared a few times. The chain couples TRBV11-3 to TRBJ2-1; 8 positions agree with TRBD2. The V gene end was trimmed by 3 bases and the J gene end by 4 bases; junction bases not matched to a gene: 14. This CDR3 has 18 amino acids. CDR1 is SGHNT and CDR2 is YENEEA in the germline V gene. DNA of the CDR3: TGTGCCAGCAGCTTGCGGGCGGGAGGCTTCACCACTTACAATGAGCAGTTCTTC. Its protein product is CASSLRAGGFTTYNEQFF.

The chain carries TRBV12-5 and TRBJ2-1; D is undetermined. The germline V and J ends were trimmed by 2 bases and 6 bases, with 11 bases remaining between them. CDR3 length equals 14 residues. Germline V lookup: CDR1 LGHNT, CDR2 FRNRAP. CDR3 coding DNA: TGTGCTAGTGGTTTGAGCCAGGTATCCAATGAGCAGTTCTTC. Protein sequence: CASGLSQVSNEQFF.

This clonotype was counted between two and nine times. The junction does not match germline at one end; this may be a read error. The V and J genes are TRBV11-2 and TRBJ2-4; 12 bases fit TRBD2. The CDR3 is made up of 12 amino acids. The germline V gene encodes CDR1 SGHAT and CDR2 FQNNGV. CDR3 region: CASSPQTSGSFF. The CDR3 nucleotides are TGTGCCAGCAGCCCTCAGACTAGCGGGAGTTTCTTC.

This clonotype counts as medium-sized. The CDR3, as DNA: TGCGCCAGCAGCCGGACAGGGGGGTACATGAACACTGAAGCTTTCTTT. Its protein product is CASSRTGGYMNTEAFF. This rearrangement joins TRBV5-1 to TRBJ1-1, with TRBD1 identical over 10 bases. Per germline, CDR1 SGHRS and CDR2 YFSETQ. Trimming cost V 4 bases and J 0 bases; bases outside gene matches: 6. The CDR3 is made up of 16 amino acids.

This chain links TRBV7-6 with TRBJ1-4, with a weak D call TRBD1 (5 bases). The V gene's germline CDR1 is SGHVS and CDR2 FNYEAQ. V shed 4 bases and J shed 3 bases, with 15 bases lying between them. This CDR3 region has 16 residues. The CDR3 nucleotides read TGTGCCAGCAGCTACGGACAAACTGGAGCTAATGAAAAACTGTTTTTT. Translation: CASSYGQTGANEKLFF.

This clonotype occurred a few times. The chain links TRBV12-3 or TRBV12-4 to TRBJ2-1; TRBD2 matches 8 bases. Trimming at V came to 7 bases and at J to 6 bases, leaving 5 bases not matched to a gene. CDR3 length: 13 residues. The CDR3 nucleotides read TGTGCCAGCACGCTAGCGGGTTTCAATGAGCAGTTCTTC. Protein: CASTLAGFNEQFF.

In its sample, this clonotype was seen a few times. The J gene is TRBJ2-1, the V gene TRBV28; the D is unclear. The CDR3 has 15 residues. Trimming removed 6 bases from V and 6 bases from J, with 18 bases in between. The germline CDR1 and CDR2 sequences are MDHEN and SYDVKM. CDR3 sequence (DNA): TGTGCCAGCAGAAACTCAAGACAAACAGTCAATGAGCAGTTCTTC. Translation: CASRNSRQTVNEQFF.

The sample holds a few counts of this clonotype. The chain has TRBV2 and TRBJ1-5; 7 nucleotides agree with TRBD1. V lost 6 bases and J lost 5; bases outside the gene matches: 7. The germline gives CDR1 SNHLY, CDR2 FYNNEI. The CDR3 extends over 14 amino acids. The CDR3 here is CASRQTGTHQPQHF. CDR3 in DNA: TGTGCCAGCAGACAGACAGGGACCCATCAGCCCCAGCATTTT. The full variable domain, in which reference TRBV2 and TRBJ1-5 provide the parts outside the CDR3, is EPEVTQTPSHQVTQMGQEVILRCVPISNHLYFYWYRQILGQKVEFLVSFYNNEISEKSEIFDDQFSVERPDGSNFTLKIRSTKLEDSAMYFCASRQTGTHQPQHFGDGTRLSIL.

This clonotype showed up many times. The chain employs TRBV20-1 and TRBJ1-1, with no clear D. The germline CDR1 and CDR2 sequences are DFQATT and SNEGSKA (reference sequence). Trimming removed 6 bases from V and 8 bases from J, with 13 bases in between. The CDR3 is 11 amino acids. The CDR3 protein is CSAYAIQEAFF. The CDR3 DNA reads as TGCAGTGCCTATGCAATCCAAGAAGCTTTCTTT.

Ten or more counts support this clonotype. DNA for the CDR3: TGTGCCAGCAGTTTACAAATGGACGGTTACTACGAGCAGTACTTC. It specifies CASSLQMDGYYEQYF. The chain recombines TRBV7-9 with TRBJ2-7; D remains unclear. V dropped 6 bases and J dropped 3 bases, with 18 bases sitting between them. The V gene's germline CDR1 is SEHNR and CDR2 FQNEAQ (reference sequence). This CDR3 has 15 amino acids. Filled out from reference TRBV7-9 and TRBJ2-7, the complete variable domain reads DTGVSQNPRHKITKRGQNVTFRCDPISEHNRLYWYRQTLGQGPEFLTYFQNEAQLEKSRLLSDRFSAERPKGSFSTLEIQRTEQGDSAMYLCASSLQMDGYYEQYFGPGTRLTVT.

The gene calls are TRBV7-2 and TRBJ1-4; D gene unclear. CDR3 length equals 15 residues. Per the germline V gene, CDR1 is SGHTA and CDR2 is FQGNSA. Trimming pared 5 bases from V and 5 bases from J, leaving 15 bases between. Here the CDR3 DNA reads TGTGCCAGCAGCCTTTCCGGGTCAGCGAATGAAAAACTGTTTTTT. It encodes CASSLSGSANEKLFF.

Comment on this clonotype: The junction departs from germline at one end; a sequencing error may be responsible. V usage is TRBV5-1 and J usage is TRBJ2-7, with a possible D match to TRBD1 (6 bases). The CDR3 runs to 16 residues. Germline V gene sequence: CDR1 SGHRS, CDR2 YFSETQ. In nucleotides, the CDR3 is TGTGCCAGCAGCATGATTTTAGGGGGAGCCCACTACGAGCAGTACTTC. As protein: CASSMILGGAHYEQYF.

The sample holds many counts of this clonotype. The CDR3 protein is CASSQDLGSEAFF. The CDR3 DNA is TGCGCCAGCAGCCAAGATCTAGGCTCTGAAGCTTTCTTT. V gene TRBV4-3 combines with J gene TRBJ1-1; D is unresolved. Germline V gives CDR1 LGHNA, CDR2 YSLEER. The CDR3 has 13 amino acids. Trimming left V 0 bases short and J 6 bases short, with 8 bases between.

This clonotype was observed a few times. The chain couples TRBV7-8 to TRBJ2-6; the D is unclear. The germline V gene has CDR1 SGHVS and CDR2 FQNEAQ. The CDR3 runs to 14 residues. Deletions cut 7 bases from V and 4 bases from J, with 11 bases between. Written as DNA, the CDR3 is TGTGCCAGCAACCCGACTTGGGGGGCCAACGTCCTGACTTTC. Its protein product is CASNPTWGANVLTF.

J is TRBJ2-5 and V is TRBV7-2; D is perhaps TRBD1 (6 bases). Germline CDR1 SGHTA, CDR2 FQGNSA. The CDR3 loop spans 13 amino acids. V was clipped by 6 bases and J by 9 bases, with 17 bases between them. DNA of the CDR3: TGTGCCAGCAGTACAGGACAGTGGGTTGCCCAGTACTTC. Its protein is CASSTGQWVAQYF.

The V gene is TRBV7-6, the J gene TRBJ1-5; no definite D call. This CDR3 contains 14 residues. Trimming took 2 bases from V and 6 from J, leaving 11 bases between them. Germline V CDR1 and CDR2: SGHVS, FNYEAQ. Here the CDR3 reads CASSLPGTGQPQHF. As DNA, the CDR3 is TGTGCCAGCAGCTTACCTGGAACTGGTCAGCCCCAGCATTTT.

The genes are TRBV6-4 and TRBJ1-1, with TRBD1 as a possible D gene (5 bases). This CDR3 is 13 amino acids long. In germline, CDR1 is MRHNA, CDR2 SNTAGT. V lost 6 bases and J lost 7, with 15 bases in between. CDR3 nucleotides: TGTGCCAGCAGGGGGGAGGGATTCGGTGAAGCTTTCTTT. It translates to CASRGEGFGEAFF.

This clonotype was counted a few times. A much larger clonotype is one base distant, so this may be a read error. This chain joins TRBV7-3 and TRBJ2-2; D remains ambiguous. The V end was cut by 5 bases, the J end by 0 bases, with 7 bases between. Germline-derived CDR1 and CDR2 are SGHTA and FQGTGA. The CDR3 covers 14 residues. The CDR3 nucleotides read TGTGCCAGCAGCGTATACGCGAACACCGGGGAGCTGTTTTTT. Its protein is CASSVYANTGELFF.

The chain is built from TRBV12-3 or TRBV12-4 and TRBJ1-4, with 7 bases matching TRBD1. V shed 5 bases, J shed 8 bases, and the junction held 8 bases outside the gene matches. The CDR3 covers 14 residues. CDR3 in amino acids: CASSRGGAGEKLFF. CDR3 coding DNA: TGTGCCAGCAGTAGAGGGGGCGCAGGAGAAAAACTGTTTTTT.

The rearrangement joins TRBV6-6 to TRBJ2-4; the D is unclear. Germline values: CDR1 MNHNY, CDR2 SVGAGI (reference sequence). V lost 0 bases and J 2 bases, leaving 8 bases between the germline ends. The CDR3 is made up of 15 amino acids. The CDR3 region is CASSYSGKTKNIQYF. CDR3 DNA: TGTGCCAGCAGTTACTCGGGGAAAACCAAAAACATTCAGTACTTC.

This clonotype appeared a few times. V usage is TRBV18 and J usage is TRBJ2-5, with D hard to call. This CDR3 region has 16 residues. V lost 2 bases, J lost 2 bases, and 15 bases lay in between. Germline values: CDR1 KGHSH, CDR2 LQKENI. In DNA form, the CDR3 reads TGTGCCAGCTCACCAAAGTCCGGACGAGCGCAAGAGACCCAGTACTTC. Translation: CASSPKSGRAQETQYF. Full variable domain (outside the CDR3, taken from reference TRBV18 and TRBJ2-5): NAGVMQNPRHLVRRRGQEARLRCSPMKGHSHVYWYRQLPEEGLKFMVYLQKENIIDESGMPKERFSAEFPKEGPSILRIQQVVRGDSAAYFCASSPKSGRAQETQYFGPGTRLLVL.

The table lists this clonotype with many counts. The V call is TRBV6-6, the J call TRBJ2-3; perhaps TRBD1 as D (5 bases). The V end lost 8 bases, the J end lost 0 bases, and 6 bases lay between the germline ends. CDR1 is MNHNY and CDR2 is SVGAGI in the germline V gene (reference sequence). This CDR3 contains 12 residues. CDR3 amino acids: CASAGSTDTQYF. The DNA of the CDR3 is TGTGCCAGCGCAGGGAGCACAGATACGCAGTATTTT.

In this sample, this clonotype turned up a few times. The chain employs TRBV7-2 and TRBJ1-1; no definite D call. V gave up 2 bases and J gave up 5 bases, with 9 bases separating them. Germline V lookup: CDR1 SGHTA, CDR2 FQGNSA. The CDR3 is 13 residues long. CDR3 region: CASSLQTLTEAFF. The CDR3 DNA is TGTGCCAGCAGCTTACAAACTCTTACTGAAGCTTTCTTT. The variable domain in full, with the rest retrieved from reference TRBV7-2 and TRBJ1-1, is GAGVSQSPSNKVTEKGKDVELRCDPISGHTALYWYRQSLGQGLEFLIYFQGNSAPDKSGLPSDRFSAERTGGSVSTLTIQRTQQEDSAVYLCASSLQTLTEAFFGQGTRLTVV.

This clonotype occurred a few times. The chain carries TRBV10-3 and TRBJ1-3; D gene unclear. There are 15 residues in the CDR3. Per germline, CDR1 ENHRY and CDR2 SYGVKD. Between the trimmed V and J ends, which lost 10 bases and 4 bases, there was a span of 20 bases. This CDR3 reads CATWEPGVSGNTIYF. For the CDR3, the DNA is TGTGCCACGTGGGAACCTGGGGTTTCAGGAAACACCATATATTTT.